This T cell receptor beta chain was obtained from a study of cytomegalovirus exposure and HLA in healthy donors. Germline loops: CDR1 SQVTM, CDR2 ANQGSEA. There are 13 residues in the CDR3. V dropped 3 bases and J dropped 6 bases, with 13 bases sitting between them. With 60 Vbeta and 13 Jbeta primers, the PCR was carried out. Using immunoSEQ multiplex PCR, the repertoire was profiled, and TCRdb retains in-frame clones only, with some absent. This sample yields approximately 130,000 clones, of which 70% to 85% are seen a single time; about 1.5% belongs to the top ten. The genes are TRBV29-1 and TRBJ2-3, with a tentative D call TRBD1 (5 bases). Sequences were obtained from PBMCs. This clonotype was obtained from a boy aged 5 to 17 in good health and CMV-seronegative. The CDR3 sequence is CSVEGRAADTQYF. As DNA, the CDR3 is TGCAGCGTTGAGGGCAGGGCAGCCGATACGCAGTATTTT.